Detailed here is one T cell receptor beta chain. Its antigen is currently unknown. The data stem from a study of identical twins. Germline CDR1 reads SQVTM; CDR2 reads ANQGSEA. V lost 4 bases and J lost 7, with 7 bases in between. This CDR3 contains 11 residues. TCRdb used MiXCR to reprocess the 5' RACE reads, holding one entry per CDR3 protein. This sample has 1.5 million to 2 million distinct CDR3 sequences, with more than 30% found just once. Points from the study as a whole: For cord blood, abundant beta clonotypes had fewer insertions, unlike memory repertoires, which showed none.

Only healthy Caucasians were included as donors. Sequenced: cord blood. V gene TRBV29-1 combines with J gene TRBJ2-2; D remains ambiguous. This receptor was identified in a newborn girl in good health. The CDR3 spells CSVVSRGELFF. The CDR3 DNA sequence: TGCAGCGTTGTTTCCCGCGGGGAGCTGTTTTTT.